This T cell receptor beta chain was sequenced in a study of T cells in narcolepsy. Between the trimmed V and J ends, which lost 1 base and 6 bases, there was a span of 13 bases. Germline-derived CDR1 and CDR2 are SGHNT and YYREEE (reference sequence). This CDR3 has 14 amino acids. Assay: immunoSEQ multiplex PCR; the TCRdb copy retains only in-frame clones and omits some. Among about 24,000 clones, just over 60% were seen once, and the ten largest hold roughly 12%. The V and J genes are TRBV5-4 and TRBJ1-1; TRBD1 is a possible D gene (5 bases). The sample taken for sequencing was memory (CD45RA-) CD4+ T cells from blood. The clonotype comes from a human donor in good health. The CDR3 DNA is TGTGCCAGCAGCTTGTCGGGGCGATCGGCTGAAGCTTTCTTT. Translation gives CASSLSGRSAEAFF.